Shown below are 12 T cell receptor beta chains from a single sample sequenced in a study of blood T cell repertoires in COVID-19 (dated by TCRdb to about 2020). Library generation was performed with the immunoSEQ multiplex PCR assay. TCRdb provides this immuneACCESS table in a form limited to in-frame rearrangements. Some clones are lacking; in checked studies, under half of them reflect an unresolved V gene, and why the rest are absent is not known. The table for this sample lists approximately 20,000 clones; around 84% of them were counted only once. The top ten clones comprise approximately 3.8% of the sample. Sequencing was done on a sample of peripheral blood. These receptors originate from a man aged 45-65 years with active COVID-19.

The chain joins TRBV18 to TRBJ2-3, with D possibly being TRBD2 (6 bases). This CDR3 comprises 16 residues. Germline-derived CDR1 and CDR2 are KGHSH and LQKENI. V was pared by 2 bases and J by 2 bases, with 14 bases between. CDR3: CASSPEGRGPTDTQYF. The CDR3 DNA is TGTGCCAGCTCACCAGAGGGGCGGGGACCCACAGATACGCAGTATTTT.

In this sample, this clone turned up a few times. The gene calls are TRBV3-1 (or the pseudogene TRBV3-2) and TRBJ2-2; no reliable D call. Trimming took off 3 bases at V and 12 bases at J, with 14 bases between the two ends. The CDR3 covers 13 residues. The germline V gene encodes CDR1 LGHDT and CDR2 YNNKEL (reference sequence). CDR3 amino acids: CASSHNTESQLFF. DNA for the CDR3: TGTGCCAGCAGCCATAATACCGAGTCGCAGCTGTTTTTT.

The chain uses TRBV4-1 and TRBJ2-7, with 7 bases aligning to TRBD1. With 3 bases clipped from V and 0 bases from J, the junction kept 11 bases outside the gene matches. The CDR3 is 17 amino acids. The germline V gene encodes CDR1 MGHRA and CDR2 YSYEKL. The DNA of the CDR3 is TGCGCCAGCAGCCACCCGCGGACAGGTGTGAGCTCCTACGAGCAGTACTTC. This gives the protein CASSHPRTGVSSYEQYF.

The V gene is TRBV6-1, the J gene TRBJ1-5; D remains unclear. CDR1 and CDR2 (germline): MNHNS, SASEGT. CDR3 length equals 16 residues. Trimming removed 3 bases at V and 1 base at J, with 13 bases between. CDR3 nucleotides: TGTGCCAGCAGTGATAGGCAGCACAGAAGCAATCAGCCCCAGCATTTT. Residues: CASSDRQHRSNQPQHF.

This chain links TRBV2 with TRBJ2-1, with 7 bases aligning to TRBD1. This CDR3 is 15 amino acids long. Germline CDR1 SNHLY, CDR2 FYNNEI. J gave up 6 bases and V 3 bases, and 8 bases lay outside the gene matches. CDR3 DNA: TGTGCCAGCAGTGAGGACAGGTCACTAATCAATGAGCAGTTCTTC. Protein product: CASSEDRSLINEQFF.

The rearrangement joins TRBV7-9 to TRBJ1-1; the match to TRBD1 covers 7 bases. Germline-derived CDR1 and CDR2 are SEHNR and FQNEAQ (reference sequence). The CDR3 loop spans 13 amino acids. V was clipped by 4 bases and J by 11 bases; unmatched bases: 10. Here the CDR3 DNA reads TGTGCCAGCAGCTCAGGGACAGTGGCGAGGGCTTTCTTT. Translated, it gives CASSSGTVARAFF.

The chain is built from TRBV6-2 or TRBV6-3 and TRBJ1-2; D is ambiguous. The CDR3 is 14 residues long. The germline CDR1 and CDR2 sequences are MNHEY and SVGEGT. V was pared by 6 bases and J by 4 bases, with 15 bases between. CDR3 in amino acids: CASSPPGKLYGYTF. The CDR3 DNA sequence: TGTGCCAGCAGCCCGCCGGGAAAACTCTATGGCTACACCTTC.

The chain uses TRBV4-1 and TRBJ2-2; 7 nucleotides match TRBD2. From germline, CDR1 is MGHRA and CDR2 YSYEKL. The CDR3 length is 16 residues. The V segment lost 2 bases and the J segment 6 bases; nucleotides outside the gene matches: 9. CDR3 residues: CASSQLLGGGSGELFF. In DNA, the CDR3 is TGCGCCAGCAGCCAACTCCTTGGGGGGGGATCCGGGGAGCTGTTTTTT.

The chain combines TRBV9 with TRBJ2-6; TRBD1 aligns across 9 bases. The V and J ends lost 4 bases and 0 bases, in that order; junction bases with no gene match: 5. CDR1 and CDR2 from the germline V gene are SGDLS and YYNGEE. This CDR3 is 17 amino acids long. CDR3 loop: CASSPSTGGSGANVLTF. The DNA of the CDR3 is TGTGCCAGCAGCCCTTCGACAGGGGGCTCTGGGGCCAACGTCCTGACTTTC.

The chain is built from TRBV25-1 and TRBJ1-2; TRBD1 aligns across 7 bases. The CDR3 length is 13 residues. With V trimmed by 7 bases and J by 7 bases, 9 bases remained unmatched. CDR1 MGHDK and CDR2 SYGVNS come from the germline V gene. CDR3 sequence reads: CASTGQVWGGYTF. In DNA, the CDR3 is TGTGCCAGCACCGGACAGGTGTGGGGTGGCTACACCTTC.

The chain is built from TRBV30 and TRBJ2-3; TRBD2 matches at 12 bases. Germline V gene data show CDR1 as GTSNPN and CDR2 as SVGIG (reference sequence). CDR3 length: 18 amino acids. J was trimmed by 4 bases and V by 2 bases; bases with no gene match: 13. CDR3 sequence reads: CAWSLWLAGGRDADTQYF. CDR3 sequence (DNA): TGTGCCTGGAGTCTATGGCTAGCGGGGGGGCGGGATGCAGATACGCAGTATTTT.

In DNA, the CDR3 is TGTGCCAGCAGCGTAAATCAGCAAGAGACCCAGTACTTC. It encodes CASSVNQQETQYF. The chain is built from TRBV9 and TRBJ2-5, with D unresolved. CDR1 and CDR2 from the germline V gene are SGDLS and YYNGEE. This CDR3 has 13 residues. V lost 1 base to trimming and J lost 2 bases, with 6 bases between them.